One and the same sample provided the 14 T cell receptor beta chains below, sequenced in a study of blood T cell repertoires in COVID-19. Using immunoSEQ multiplex PCR, the repertoire was profiled, and TCRdb retains in-frame clones only, with some absent. The sample records 60,000 to 80,000 clones, approximately 85% being singletons. The sample comprised peripheral blood. The origin of the receptors is a man in his fifties or sixties with acute or convalescent COVID-19.

In this sample, this clone turned up once. The chain uses TRBV11-3 and TRBJ2-6; D is ambiguous. The CDR3 spans 14 residues. V lost 4 bases to trimming and J lost 2 bases, with 6 bases between them. Germline-derived CDR1 and CDR2 are SGHNT and YENEEA. The CDR3 protein is CASSSRAGANVLTF. DNA for the CDR3: TGTGCCAGCAGCTCCCGGGCTGGGGCCAACGTCCTGACTTTC.

This clone was counted a single time. The chain couples TRBV6-5 to TRBJ2-3, with D unresolved. Between the trimmed V and J ends, which lost 4 bases and 5 bases, there was a span of 13 bases. The CDR3 has 14 residues. The germline gives CDR1 MNHEY, CDR2 SVGAGI. The CDR3 coding sequence is TGTGCCAGCAGTTCCCCTTCGGTCGGAGATACGCAGTATTTT. It is translated as CASSSPSVGDTQYF.

J is TRBJ2-3 and V is TRBV5-1, with 7 bases identical to TRBD1. Trimming removed 4 bases from V and 3 bases from J; junction bases left unmatched: 8. CDR1 SGHRS and CDR2 YFSETQ come from the germline V gene. The CDR3 has 15 amino acids. The CDR3 region has the DNA TGCGCCAGCAGCCGGACAGGACAGGAGACAGATACGCAGTATTTT. Protein product: CASSRTGQETDTQYF.

Here the CDR3 reads CASSPRAGGLVEQYF. The CDR3 DNA is TGTGCCAGCAGTCCCCGAGCGGGGGGGCTGGTTGAGCAGTACTTC. The J gene is TRBJ2-7, the V gene TRBV27; TRBD2 matches at 10 bases. Trimming cost V 5 bases and J 7 bases; bases outside gene matches: 11. The CDR3 is 15 residues long. Germline CDR1 MNHEY, CDR2 SMNVEV (reference sequence).

This clone was found many times. This chain connects TRBV3-1 (or the pseudogene TRBV3-2) to TRBJ2-3, with D perhaps matching TRBD1 (5 bases). The CDR3 is 15 residues long. CDR1 is LGHDT and CDR2 is YNNKEL in the germline V gene (reference sequence). Deletions cut 0 bases from V and 6 bases from J, with 13 bases between. The CDR3 bases are TGTGCCAGCAGCCAAGAACGCATAGGACACGATACGCAGTATTTT. Translation gives CASSQERIGHDTQYF.

The V gene is TRBV6-5, the J gene TRBJ1-1; D remains unclear. The V gene lost 2 bases and the J gene lost 1 base, with 5 bases spanning the gap. The CDR3 consists of 13 residues. Germline V gives CDR1 MNHEY, CDR2 SVGAGI. The DNA for the CDR3 is TGTGCCAGCAGTTACGGAGAGAACACTGAAGCTTTCTTT. The encoded protein is CASSYGENTEAFF.

V gene TRBV25-1 combines with J gene TRBJ2-4, with 11 bases that match TRBD2. V was pared by 3 bases and J by 10 bases, with 11 bases of the junction left unmatched. CDR3 size: 16 residues. CDR1 is MGHDK, CDR2 SYGVNS, per germline. The CDR3 DNA reads as TGTGCCAGCAGTGACCCCACTAGCGGGGGAGGGGGTATTCAGTACTTC. It is translated as CASSDPTSGGGGIQYF.

V usage is TRBV9 and J usage is TRBJ2-5, with TRBD2 matching 11 bases. This CDR3 region has 15 residues. Germline CDR1 SGDLS, CDR2 YYNGEE. With V trimmed by 3 bases and J by 5 bases, 6 bases remained unmatched. CDR3 in amino acids: CASSDTSGGGETQYF. Here the CDR3 DNA reads TGTGCCAGCAGCGACACTAGCGGGGGTGGGGAGACCCAGTACTTC.

The chain is built from TRBV3-1 (or the pseudogene TRBV3-2) and TRBJ1-6; 8 bases align to TRBD1. V trimming: 5 bases; J trimming: 10 bases; junction bases outside the gene matches: 10. The CDR3 extends over 15 amino acids. Germline assignment: CDR1 LGHDT and CDR2 YNNKEL (reference sequence). CDR3 in amino acids: CASSFVGQGNSPLHF. DNA for the CDR3: TGTGCCAGCAGCTTCGTCGGACAGGGAAACTCACCCCTCCACTTT.

The chain is built from TRBV7-8 and TRBJ1-5; tentatively, D is TRBD1 (5 bases). Between the trimmed V and J ends, which lost 5 bases and 0 bases, there was a span of 11 bases. The CDR3 covers 15 residues. In germline, CDR1 is SGHVS, CDR2 FQNEAQ. Here the CDR3 reads CASSEDRLSNQPQHF. In DNA, the CDR3 is TGTGCCAGCAGCGAAGACAGACTTAGCAATCAGCCCCAGCATTTT. The full variable domain, in which reference TRBV7-8 and TRBJ1-5 provide the parts outside the CDR3, is GAGVSQSPRYKVAKRGQDVALRCDPISGHVSLFWYQQALGQGPEFLTYFQNEAQLDKSGLPSDRFFAERPEGSVSTLKIQRTQQEDSAVYLCASSEDRLSNQPQHFGDGTRLSIL.

V is TRBV11-3 and J is TRBJ2-2; 9 bases match TRBD2. In germline, CDR1 is SGHNT, CDR2 YENEEA. The ends lost 1 base at V and 2 bases at J; junction bases unmatched: 5. This CDR3 comprises 17 residues. The CDR3 loop reads CASSLGGLAPNTGELFF. The CDR3 DNA is TGTGCCAGCAGCTTAGGAGGACTAGCGCCTAACACCGGGGAGCTGTTTTTT. The full variable domain, completed using reference TRBV11-3 and TRBJ2-2, is EAGVVQSPRYKIIEKKQPVAFWCNPISGHNTLYWYLQNLGQGPELLIRYENEEAVDDSQLPKDRFSAERLKGVDSTLKIQPAELGDSAVYLCASSLGGLAPNTGELFFGEGSRLTVL.

The chain uses TRBV11-2 and TRBJ2-2; D gene unclear. Germline CDR1 SGHAT, CDR2 FQNNGV. Trimming stripped 2 bases from V and 6 bases from J, with 10 bases between. The CDR3 is 14 residues long. The CDR3 bases are TGTGCCAGCAGCTTACAGAGGTCGTCCGGGGAGCTGTTTTTT. It yields the protein CASSLQRSSGELFF.

The rearrangement links TRBV2 to TRBJ1-1, with D possibly TRBD1 on 5 matching bases. Germline assignment: CDR1 SNHLY and CDR2 FYNNEI. V gave up 1 base and J gave up 8 bases, with 14 bases separating them. This CDR3 contains 14 residues. The CDR3: CASSEVWDSTEAFF. The CDR3 DNA follows: TGTGCCAGCAGTGAAGTCTGGGACTCGACAGAAGCTTTCTTT.

The chain couples TRBV7-8 to TRBJ1-3; TRBD1 might be the D (5 bases). This CDR3 has 16 amino acids. CDR1 is SGHVS and CDR2 is FQNEAQ in the germline V gene. The V and J ends lost 8 bases and 0 bases respectively, with 17 bases between them. CDR3 in amino acids: CASAGRGVLSGNTIYF. CDR3 DNA sequence: TGTGCCAGCGCTGGGCGGGGGGTCCTCTCTGGAAACACCATATATTTT.